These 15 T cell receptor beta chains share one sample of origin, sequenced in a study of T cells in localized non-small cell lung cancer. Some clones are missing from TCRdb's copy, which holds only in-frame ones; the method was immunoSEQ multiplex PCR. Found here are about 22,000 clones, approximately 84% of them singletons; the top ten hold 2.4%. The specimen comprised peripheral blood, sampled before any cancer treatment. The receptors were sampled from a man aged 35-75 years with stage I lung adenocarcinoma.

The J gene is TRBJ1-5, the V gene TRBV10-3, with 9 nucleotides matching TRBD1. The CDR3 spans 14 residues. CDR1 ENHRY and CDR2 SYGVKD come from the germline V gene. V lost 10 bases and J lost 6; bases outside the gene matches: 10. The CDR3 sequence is CATDPTGGGQPQHF. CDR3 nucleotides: TGTGCCACCGACCCTACAGGGGGCGGTCAGCCCCAGCATTTT.

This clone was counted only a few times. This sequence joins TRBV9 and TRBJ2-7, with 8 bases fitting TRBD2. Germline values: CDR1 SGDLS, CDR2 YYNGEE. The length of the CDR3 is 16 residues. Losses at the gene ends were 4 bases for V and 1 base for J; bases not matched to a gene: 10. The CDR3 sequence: CASSKSGSSLSYEQYF. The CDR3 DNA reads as TGTGCCAGCAGCAAAAGCGGGAGTAGCCTTTCCTACGAGCAGTACTTC.

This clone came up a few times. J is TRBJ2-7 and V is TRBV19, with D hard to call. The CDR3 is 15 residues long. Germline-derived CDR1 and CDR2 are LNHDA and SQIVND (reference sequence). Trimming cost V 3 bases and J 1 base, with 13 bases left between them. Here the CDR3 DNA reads TGTGCCAGTAGTATGCACGACCAGCAATCCTACGAGCAGTACTTC. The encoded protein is CASSMHDQQSYEQYF.

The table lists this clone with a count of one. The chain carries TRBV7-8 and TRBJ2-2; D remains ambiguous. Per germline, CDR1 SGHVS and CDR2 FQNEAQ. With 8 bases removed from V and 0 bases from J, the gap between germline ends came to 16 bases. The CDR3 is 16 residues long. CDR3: CASALFGGANTGELFF. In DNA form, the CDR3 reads TGTGCCAGCGCCCTCTTCGGTGGGGCGAACACCGGGGAGCTGTTTTTT.

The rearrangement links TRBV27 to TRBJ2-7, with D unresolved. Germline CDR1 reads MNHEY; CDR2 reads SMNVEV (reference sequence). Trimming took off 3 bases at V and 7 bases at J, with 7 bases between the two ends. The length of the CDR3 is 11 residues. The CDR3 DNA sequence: TGTGCCAGCAGTTTGGTAGGGGAGCAGTACTTC. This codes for CASSLVGEQYF.

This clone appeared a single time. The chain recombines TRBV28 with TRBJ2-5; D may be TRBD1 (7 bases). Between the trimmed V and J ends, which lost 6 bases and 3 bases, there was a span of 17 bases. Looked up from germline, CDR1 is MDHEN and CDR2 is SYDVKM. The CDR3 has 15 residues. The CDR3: CASSPQGVAEETQYF. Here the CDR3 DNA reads TGTGCCAGCAGCCCCCAGGGGGTAGCGGAAGAGACCCAGTACTTC.

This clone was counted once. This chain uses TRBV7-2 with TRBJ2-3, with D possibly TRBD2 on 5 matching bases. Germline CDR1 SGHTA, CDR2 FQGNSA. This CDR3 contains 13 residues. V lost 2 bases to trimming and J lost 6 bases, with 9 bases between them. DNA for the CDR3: TGTGCCAGCAGCTTAATCGGGGATGATACGCAGTATTTT. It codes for CASSLIGDDTQYF.

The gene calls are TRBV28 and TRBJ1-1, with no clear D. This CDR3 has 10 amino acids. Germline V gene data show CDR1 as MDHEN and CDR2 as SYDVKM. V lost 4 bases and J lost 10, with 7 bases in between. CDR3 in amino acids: CASSSLLAFF. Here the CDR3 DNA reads TGTGCCAGCAGTTCTCTCTTAGCTTTCTTT.

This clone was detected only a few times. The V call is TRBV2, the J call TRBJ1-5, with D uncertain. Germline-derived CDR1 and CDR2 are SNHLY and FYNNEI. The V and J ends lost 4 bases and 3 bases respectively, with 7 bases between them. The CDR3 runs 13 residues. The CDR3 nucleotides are TGTGCCAGCAGTGGAGGAAACAATCAGCCCCAGCATTTT. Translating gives CASSGGNNQPQHF.

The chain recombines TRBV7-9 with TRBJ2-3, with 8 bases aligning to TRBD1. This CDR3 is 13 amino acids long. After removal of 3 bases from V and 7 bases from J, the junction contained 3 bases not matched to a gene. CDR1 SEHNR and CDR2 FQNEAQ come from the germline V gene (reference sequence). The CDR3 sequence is CASSFRDRYTQYF. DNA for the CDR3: TGTGCCAGCAGCTTCAGGGACAGGTATACGCAGTATTTT. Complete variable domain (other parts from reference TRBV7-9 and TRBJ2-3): DTGVSQNPRHKITKRGQNVTFRCDPISEHNRLYWYRQTLGQGPEFLTYFQNEAQLEKSRLLSDRFSAERPKGSFSTLEIQRTEQGDSAMYLCASSFRDRYTQYFGPGTRLTVL.

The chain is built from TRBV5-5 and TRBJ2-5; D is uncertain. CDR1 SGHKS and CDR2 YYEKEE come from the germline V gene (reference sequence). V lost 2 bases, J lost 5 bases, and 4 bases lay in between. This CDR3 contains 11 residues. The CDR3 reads CASSLWETQYF. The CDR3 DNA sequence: TGTGCCAGCAGCTTATGGGAGACCCAGTACTTC.

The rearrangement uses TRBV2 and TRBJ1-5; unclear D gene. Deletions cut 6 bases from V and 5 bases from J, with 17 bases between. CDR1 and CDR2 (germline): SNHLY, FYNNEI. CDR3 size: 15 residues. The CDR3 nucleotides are TGTGCCAGCAGATTGGACTCGGGTTGGGATCAGCCCCAGCATTTT. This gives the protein CASRLDSGWDQPQHF.

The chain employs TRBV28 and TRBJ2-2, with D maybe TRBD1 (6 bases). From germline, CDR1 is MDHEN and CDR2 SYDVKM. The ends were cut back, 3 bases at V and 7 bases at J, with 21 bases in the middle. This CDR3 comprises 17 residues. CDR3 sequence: CASSFAQGWPFGGELFF. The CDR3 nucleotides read TGTGCCAGCAGTTTCGCACAGGGATGGCCTTTTGGCGGGGAGCTGTTTTTT. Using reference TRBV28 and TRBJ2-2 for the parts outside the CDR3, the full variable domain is DVKVTQSSRYLVKRTGEKVFLECVQDMDHENMFWYRQDPGLGLRLIYFSYDVKMKEKGDIPEGYSVSREKKERFSLILESASTNQTSMYLCASSFAQGWPFGGELFFGEGSRLTVL.

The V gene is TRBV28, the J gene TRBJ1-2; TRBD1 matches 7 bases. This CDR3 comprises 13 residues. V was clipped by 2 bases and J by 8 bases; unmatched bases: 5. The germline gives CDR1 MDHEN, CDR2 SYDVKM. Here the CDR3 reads CASSLTGAIGYTF. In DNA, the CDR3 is TGTGCCAGCAGTTTAACAGGGGCGATAGGCTACACCTTC.

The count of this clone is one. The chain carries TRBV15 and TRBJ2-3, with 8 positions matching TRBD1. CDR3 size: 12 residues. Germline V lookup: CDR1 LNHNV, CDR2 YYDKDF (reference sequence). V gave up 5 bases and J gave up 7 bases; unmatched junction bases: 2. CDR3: CATSRQGNTQYF. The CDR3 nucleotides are TGTGCCACCAGCCGACAGGGGAATACGCAGTATTTT.